What follows are 14 T cell receptor beta chains derived from one specimen sequenced in a study of glioma-infiltrating T cells. Using RNA template, CDR3s of TCR alpha and beta were amplified with iRepertoire arm-PCR. TCRdb reprocessed the multiplex PCR reads via MiXCR and lists one record per CDR3 protein. Of 400,000 or so distinct CDR3 sequences listed, more than 35% were seen once; the top ten hold more than 10%. Specimen: glioma tissue, nonneoplastic brain tissue, or PBMCs (not recorded which). The receptor source for this set is a human donor with low-grade glioma or glioblastoma, undergoing nonglioma brain surgery, or in good health (not recorded which).

The chain links TRBV29-1 to TRBJ2-3, with TRBD2 as a possible D gene (5 bases). CDR3 length: 12 residues. V lost 4 bases to trimming and J lost 4 bases, with 9 bases between them. Germline V gene data show CDR1 as SQVTM and CDR2 as ANQGSEA. The CDR3 reads CSVALRADTQYF. CDR3 DNA: TGCAGCGTTGCATTGAGGGCAGATACGCAGTATTTT.

Worth noting for this clonotype: This may be a read error: a much more frequent sequence differs by one nucleotide. This chain joins TRBV27 and TRBJ2-1, with D perhaps TRBD2 (5 bases). This CDR3 comprises 15 residues. Germline CDR1 and CDR2: MNHEY and SMNVEV (reference sequence). As DNA, the CDR3 is TGTGCCAGCAGTTTCTCGGGATTCCGTTACAAGGAGCAGTTCTTC. It translates to CASSFSGFRYKEQFF.

The V and J genes are TRBV4-3 and TRBJ2-1; weak D call: TRBD1 (6 bases). Per the germline V gene, CDR1 is LGHNA and CDR2 is YSLEER. This CDR3 is built from 15 residues. Deletions cut 0 bases from V and 9 bases from J, with 15 bases between. Written as DNA, the CDR3 is TGCGCCAGCAGCCAAGACTCGGACAGTGACACTGAGCAGTTCTTC. Translation gives CASSQDSDSDTEQFF.

J is TRBJ2-7 and V is TRBV12-3 or TRBV12-4; D is undetermined. V was cut by 6 bases and J by 1 base, with 13 bases left in between. The CDR3 runs 14 residues. The CDR3 DNA follows: TGTGCCAGCAGCAGAACCGGGCCTTCCTACGAGCAGTACTTC. Amino acid sequence: CASSRTGPSYEQYF.

The rearrangement joins TRBV4-2 to TRBJ2-2, with D unclear. The CDR3 has 14 amino acids. V gave up 1 base and J gave up 6 bases, with 9 bases separating them. Per the germline V gene, CDR1 is LGHNA and CDR2 is YNFKEQ. The CDR3 DNA follows: TGTGCCAGCAGCCAAGCCCCCATGGCCGGGGAGCTGTTTTTT. Protein product: CASSQAPMAGELFF.

The table lists this clonotype with a few counts. The chain carries TRBV4-3 and TRBJ1-5; TRBD1 is a possible D gene (5 bases). This CDR3 has 15 residues. V dropped 3 bases and J dropped 7 bases, with 16 bases sitting between them. Per the germline V gene, CDR1 is LGHNA and CDR2 is YSLEER. In nucleotides, the CDR3 is TGCGCCAGCAGCCATAATACCAGGGATTCGCAGCCCCAGCATTTT. Protein: CASSHNTRDSQPQHF.

In this sample, this clonotype turned up a few times. The rearrangement links TRBV6-2 or TRBV6-3 to TRBJ1-6, with D possibly matching TRBD1 (5 bases). This CDR3 region has 15 residues. V lost 6 bases and J 7 bases, leaving 16 bases between the germline ends. The germline V gene has CDR1 MNHEY and CDR2 SVGEGT. CDR3 amino acids: CASRLTGPRNSPLHF. In DNA, the CDR3 is TGTGCCAGCAGACTAACGGGACCTCGGAATTCACCCCTCCACTTT.

A note on this clonotype: One end of the junction fails to match germline, which may point to a read error. The chain carries TRBV15 and TRBJ2-1; 9 bases match TRBD2. The CDR3 runs to 15 residues. CDR1 and CDR2 (germline): LNHNV, YYDKDF (reference sequence). CDR3 sequence (DNA): TGTGCCACCAGTCCCCTAGCGGGGAGTTACAATGGGCAGTTCTTC. This codes for CATSPLAGSYNGQFF.

This clonotype was counted at least ten times. The chain employs TRBV6-1 and TRBJ2-3, with D unclear. The CDR3 covers 12 residues. V was clipped by 3 bases and J by 1 base, with 2 bases between them. The V gene's germline CDR1 is MNHNS and CDR2 SASEGT. The CDR3 DNA sequence: TGTGCCAGCAGTGACGGCACAGATACGCAGTATTTT. It is translated as CASSDGTDTQYF.

As for this clonotype: This may be a read error: a much more frequent sequence differs by one nucleotide. J is TRBJ1-5 and V is TRBV28; no reliable D call. The length of the CDR3 is 11 residues. Germline CDR1 reads MDHEN; CDR2 reads SYDVKM. For the CDR3, the DNA is TGTGCCAGCAGTGAAAATCAGCCCCAGCGTTTT. Translated: CASSENQPQRF.

This clonotype was observed a few times. The CDR3 sequence: CSARAFAGTYEQYF. The CDR3 region has the DNA TGCAGTGCTAGGGCTTTCGCCGGGACCTACGAGCAGTACTTC. The rearrangement joins TRBV20-1 to TRBJ2-7; weak D call: TRBD2 (5 bases). The CDR3 covers 14 residues. V lost 3 bases and J lost 2, with 14 bases in between. Germline V lookup: CDR1 DFQATT, CDR2 SNEGSKA (reference sequence).

In its sample, this clonotype was seen many times. The V and J genes are TRBV27 and TRBJ2-5, with 11 bases lining up with TRBD2. Looked up from germline, CDR1 is MNHEY and CDR2 is SMNVEV (reference sequence). The trim removed 8 bases at V and 3 bases at J, leaving 17 bases unmatched. The CDR3 length is 18 residues. The CDR3 is CASRQGATGLAGKETQYF. DNA for the CDR3: TGTGCCAGCCGCCAGGGGGCGACCGGACTAGCGGGTAAAGAGACCCAGTACTTC.

The V call is TRBV12-3 or TRBV12-4, the J call TRBJ2-3; TRBD1 matches 8 bases. The end of the DNA fits TRBJ2-7 better, so the J call may be wrong. The CDR3 has 13 residues. This CDR3 reads CASSYTQGAEQYF. In DNA form, the CDR3 reads TGTGCCAGCAGTTATACCCAGGGGGCCGAGCAGTACTTC.

This clonotype was counted only a few times. CDR3 DNA sequence: TGTGCCAGCAGTAGGGGGGGGCCGTTCAATGAAAAACTGTTTTTT. Protein product: CASSRGGPFNEKLFF. This chain joins TRBV28 and TRBJ1-4; D is perhaps TRBD1 (6 bases). V lost 5 bases to trimming and J lost 5 bases, with 15 bases between them. The CDR3 extends over 15 amino acids. Germline V lookup: CDR1 MDHEN, CDR2 SYDVKM.